A single sample is the source of the 16 T cell receptor beta chains below, sequenced in a study of T cell responses to AZD1222 COVID-19 vaccine. Clones were sequenced by immunoSEQ multiplex PCR, and TCRdb holds only the in-frame ones, with some missing. This sample yields approximately 61,000 clones, of which around 81% are seen a single time; 26% belongs to the top ten. Sequenced here: peripheral blood, sampled 28 days after the second AZD1222 dose. All receptors derive from an adult who received the AZD1222 COVID-19 vaccine.

The genes are TRBV6-5 and TRBJ2-1; D is possibly TRBD2 (6 bases). Looked up from germline, CDR1 is MNHEY and CDR2 is SVGAGI. V dropped 2 bases and J dropped 12 bases, with 11 bases sitting between them. This CDR3 is 12 amino acids long. Written as DNA, the CDR3 is TGTGCCAGCAGTTACATCGGGGGTGGGCAGTTCTTC. It encodes CASSYIGGGQFF.

DNA of the CDR3: TGTGCCAGCAGCCCGCCGGGACTAGCGGGAGTCGGCACAGATACGCAGTATTTT. It is translated as CASSPPGLAGVGTDTQYF. The rearrangement joins TRBV3-1 (or the pseudogene TRBV3-2) to TRBJ2-3, with 14 nucleotides matching TRBD2. The germline gives CDR1 LGHDT, CDR2 YNNKEL (reference sequence). This CDR3 contains 18 residues. J gave up 1 base and V 4 bases, and 7 bases lay outside the gene matches.

The chain employs TRBV5-1 and TRBJ2-5, with 7 bases aligning to TRBD1. There are 15 residues in the CDR3. The V gene's germline CDR1 is SGHRS and CDR2 YFSETQ. V was pared by 2 bases and J by 1 base, with 5 bases of the junction left unmatched. CDR3 in DNA: TGCGCCAGCAGCTTAACAGGGGCTAGCCAAGAGACCCAGTACTTC. The encoded protein is CASSLTGASQETQYF.

A single count supports this clone. The rearrangement uses TRBV20-1 and TRBJ2-1, with 13 bases aligning to TRBD2. The CDR3 length is 15 residues. The V segment lost 3 bases and the J segment 10 bases; nucleotides outside the gene matches: 9. Per the germline V gene, CDR1 is DFQATT and CDR2 is SNEGSKA (reference sequence). The CDR3 DNA reads TGCAGTGCTAGTCCCGGGACTAGCGGGGTCAGCGAGCAGTTCTTC. Encoded protein: CSASPGTSGVSEQFF.

The J gene is TRBJ2-1, the V gene TRBV7-6; D is unclear. The germline V gene encodes CDR1 SGHVS and CDR2 FNYEAQ. The length of the CDR3 is 12 residues. The V and J ends lost 1 base and 7 bases respectively, with 5 bases between them. This CDR3 is CASSLVGNEQFF. CDR3 DNA sequence: TGTGCCAGCAGCTTAGTGGGGAATGAGCAGTTCTTC.

J is TRBJ2-2 and V is TRBV5-4; D unclear. With 4 bases removed from V and 5 bases from J, the gap between germline ends came to 15 bases. Germline assignment: CDR1 SGHNT and CDR2 YYREEE (reference sequence). This CDR3 contains 15 residues. In DNA, the CDR3 is TGTGCCAGCAGCACCGGTCGTCCTGTTACCGGGGAGCTGTTTTTT. Translated: CASSTGRPVTGELFF.

The chain has TRBV25-1 and TRBJ2-7, with D perhaps given as TRBD1 or TRBD2 (5 bases each). The CDR3 runs 14 residues. Trimming shortened V by 6 bases and J by 0 bases, and 12 bases separated the two germline ends. CDR1 and CDR2 (germline): MGHDK, SYGVNS. The CDR3 sequence is CASSGTGSSYEQYF. As DNA, the CDR3 is TGTGCCAGCAGCGGGACGGGAAGCTCCTACGAGCAGTACTTC.

The J gene is TRBJ2-7, the V gene TRBV29-1; 7 bases match TRBD2. The germline V gene encodes CDR1 SQVTM and CDR2 ANQGSEA. Trimming took 4 bases from V and 3 from J; bases not matched to a gene: 6. The CDR3 loop spans 13 amino acids. CDR3 region: CSVGWGRGYEQYF. The CDR3 nucleotides are TGCAGCGTTGGTTGGGGGAGGGGCTACGAGCAGTACTTC.

J is TRBJ2-1 and V is TRBV2, with 8 bases lining up with TRBD1. Germline assignment: CDR1 SNHLY and CDR2 FYNNEI. CDR3 length equals 14 residues. V lost 6 bases, J lost 12 bases, and 13 bases stayed unmatched. The CDR3 region is CASRPGTGPGVQFF. CDR3 nucleotide sequence: TGTGCCAGCAGACCCGGGACAGGCCCAGGGGTGCAGTTCTTC. Using reference TRBV2 and TRBJ2-1 for the parts outside the CDR3, the full variable domain is EPEVTQTPSHQVTQMGQEVILRCVPISNHLYFYWYRQILGQKVEFLVSFYNNEISEKSEIFDDQFSVERPDGSNFTLKIRSTKLEDSAMYFCASRPGTGPGVQFFGPGTRLTVL.

CDR3 bases: TGTGCCAGCCAGGGTCCCTCGGAGGAGACCCAGTACTTC. Residues: CASQGPSEETQYF. This rearrangement joins TRBV9 to TRBJ2-5; the D gene is possibly TRBD1 (5 bases). V was cut by 7 bases and J by 5 bases, with 15 bases left in between. The CDR3 has 13 residues. CDR1 is SGDLS and CDR2 is YYNGEE in the germline V gene.

As DNA, the CDR3 is TGTGCCACCAGTGATCTGCTTACCTGGGACAGGCGCAATCAGCCCCAGCATTTT. Translation: CATSDLLTWDRRNQPQHF. The chain combines TRBV24-1 with TRBJ1-5; 8 nucleotides line up with TRBD1. The CDR3 covers 18 residues. CDR1 is KGHDR, CDR2 SFDVKD, per germline. V dropped 3 bases and J dropped 2; count of bases not matched to a gene: 11.

This chain uses TRBV19 with TRBJ1-5; unclear D gene. Trimming shortened V by 3 bases and J by 3 bases, and 9 bases separated the two germline ends. Looked up from germline, CDR1 is LNHDA and CDR2 is SQIVND (reference sequence). The CDR3 contains 14 residues. The CDR3 DNA sequence: TGTGCCAGTAGTATGGAGACGATCAATCAGCCCCAGCATTTT. The encoded protein is CASSMETINQPQHF.

The rearrangement uses TRBV6-1 and TRBJ1-6, with D maybe TRBD1 (6 bases). In germline, CDR1 is MNHNS, CDR2 SASEGT. Trimming pared 1 base from V and 10 bases from J, leaving 17 bases between. The CDR3 runs 16 residues. CDR3 residues: CASSEGRRRGESPLHF. The CDR3 DNA is TGTGCCAGCAGTGAAGGTCGGCGCAGGGGTGAATCACCCCTCCACTTT.

The chain employs TRBV28 and TRBJ1-2; D unclear. From germline, CDR1 is MDHEN and CDR2 SYDVKM. The CDR3 length is 13 residues. Deletions cut 5 bases from V and 0 bases from J, with 7 bases between. The CDR3 loop is CASSPASNYGYTF. DNA of the CDR3: TGTGCCAGCAGTCCCGCCTCTAACTATGGCTACACCTTC.

V usage is TRBV12-3 or TRBV12-4 and J usage is TRBJ1-2; D unclear. V lost 6 bases to trimming and J lost 7 bases, with 12 bases between them. The CDR3 has 12 amino acids. CDR3 DNA sequence: TGTGCCAGCAGAAGAGCCGACGGTGGCTACACCTTC. This gives the protein CASRRADGGYTF.

The V call is TRBV30, the J call TRBJ2-1, with a possible D match to TRBD1 (5 bases). Germline V CDR1 and CDR2: GTSNPN, SVGIG (reference sequence). The CDR3 loop spans 12 amino acids. Trimming stripped 3 bases from V and 9 bases from J, with 12 bases between. The CDR3 region has the DNA TGTGCCTGGAGGGCGCAGGGTAGTGAGCAGTTCTTC. Translated, it gives CAWRAQGSEQFF.